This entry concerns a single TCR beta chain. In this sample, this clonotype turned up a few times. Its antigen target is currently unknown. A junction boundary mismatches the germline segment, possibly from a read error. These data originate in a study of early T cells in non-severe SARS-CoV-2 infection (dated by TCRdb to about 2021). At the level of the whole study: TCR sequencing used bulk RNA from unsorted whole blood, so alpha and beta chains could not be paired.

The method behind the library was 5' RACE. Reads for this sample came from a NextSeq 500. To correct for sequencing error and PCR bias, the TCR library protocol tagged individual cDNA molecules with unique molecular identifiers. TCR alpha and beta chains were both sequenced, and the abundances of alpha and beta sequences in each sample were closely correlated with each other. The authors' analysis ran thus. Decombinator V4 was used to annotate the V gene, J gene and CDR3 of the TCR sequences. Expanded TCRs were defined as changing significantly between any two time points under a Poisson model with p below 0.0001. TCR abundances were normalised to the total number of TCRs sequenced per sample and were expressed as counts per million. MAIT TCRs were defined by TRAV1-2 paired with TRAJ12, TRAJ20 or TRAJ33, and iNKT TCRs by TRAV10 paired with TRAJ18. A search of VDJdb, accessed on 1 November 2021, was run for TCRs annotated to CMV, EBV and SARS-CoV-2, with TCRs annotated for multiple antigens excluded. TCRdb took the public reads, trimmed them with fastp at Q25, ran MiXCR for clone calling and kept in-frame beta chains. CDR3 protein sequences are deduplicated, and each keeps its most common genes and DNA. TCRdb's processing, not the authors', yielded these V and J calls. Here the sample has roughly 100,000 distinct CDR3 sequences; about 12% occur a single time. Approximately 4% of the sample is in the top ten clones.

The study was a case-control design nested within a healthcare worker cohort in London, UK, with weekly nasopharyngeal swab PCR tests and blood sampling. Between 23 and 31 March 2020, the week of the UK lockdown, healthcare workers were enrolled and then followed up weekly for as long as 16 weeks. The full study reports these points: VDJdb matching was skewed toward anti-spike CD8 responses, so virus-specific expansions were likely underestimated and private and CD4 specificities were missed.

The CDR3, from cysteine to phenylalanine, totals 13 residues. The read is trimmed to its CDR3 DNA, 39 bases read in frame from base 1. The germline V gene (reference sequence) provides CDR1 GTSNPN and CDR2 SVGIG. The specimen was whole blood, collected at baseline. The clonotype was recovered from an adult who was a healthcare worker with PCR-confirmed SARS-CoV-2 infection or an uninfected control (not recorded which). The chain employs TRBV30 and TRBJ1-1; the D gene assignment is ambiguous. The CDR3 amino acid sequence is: CAWSLGNGDEVLF. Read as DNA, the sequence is TGTGCCTGGAGTCTAGGAAACGGGGATGAGGTTCTCTTT.